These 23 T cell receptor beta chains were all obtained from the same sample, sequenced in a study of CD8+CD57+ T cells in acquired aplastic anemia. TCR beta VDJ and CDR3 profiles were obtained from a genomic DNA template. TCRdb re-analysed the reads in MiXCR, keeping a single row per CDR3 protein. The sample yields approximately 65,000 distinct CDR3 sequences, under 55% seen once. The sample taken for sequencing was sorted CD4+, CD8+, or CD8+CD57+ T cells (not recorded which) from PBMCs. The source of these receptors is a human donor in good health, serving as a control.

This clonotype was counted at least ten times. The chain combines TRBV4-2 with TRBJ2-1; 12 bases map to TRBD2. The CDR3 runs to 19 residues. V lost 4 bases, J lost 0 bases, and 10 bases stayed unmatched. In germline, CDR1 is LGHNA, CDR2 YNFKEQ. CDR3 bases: TGTGCCAGCAGCCTCGTATTAACTAGCGGGAGGACCTCCTACAATGAGCAGTTCTTC. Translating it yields CASSLVLTSGRTSYNEQFF.

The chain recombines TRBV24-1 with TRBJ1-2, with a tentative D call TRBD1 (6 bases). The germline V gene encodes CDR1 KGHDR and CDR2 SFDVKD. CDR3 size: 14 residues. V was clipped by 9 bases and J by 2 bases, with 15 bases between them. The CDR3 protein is CATGGRTANYGYTF. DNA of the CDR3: TGTGCCACCGGGGGCCGGACAGCCAACTATGGCTACACCTTC.

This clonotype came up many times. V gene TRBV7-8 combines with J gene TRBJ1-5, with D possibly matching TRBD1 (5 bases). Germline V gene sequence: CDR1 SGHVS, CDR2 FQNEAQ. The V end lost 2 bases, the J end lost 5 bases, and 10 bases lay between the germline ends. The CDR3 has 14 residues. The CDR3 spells CASSLWLGDQPQHF. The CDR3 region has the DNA TGTGCCAGCAGCTTATGGTTAGGGGATCAGCCCCAGCATTTT.

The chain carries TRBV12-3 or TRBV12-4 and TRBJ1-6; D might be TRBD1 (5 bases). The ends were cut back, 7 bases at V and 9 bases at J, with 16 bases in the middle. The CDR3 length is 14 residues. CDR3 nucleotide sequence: TGTGCCAGCAATACCCAGGGAGGGCTTTCACCCCTCCACTTT. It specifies CASNTQGGLSPLHF.

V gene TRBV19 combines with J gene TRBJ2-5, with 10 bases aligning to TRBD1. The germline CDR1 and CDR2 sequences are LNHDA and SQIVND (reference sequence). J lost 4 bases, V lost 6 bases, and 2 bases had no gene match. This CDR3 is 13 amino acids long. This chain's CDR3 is CASRGQGRETQYF. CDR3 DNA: TGTGCCAGTAGGGGACAGGGGAGAGAGACCCAGTACTTC.

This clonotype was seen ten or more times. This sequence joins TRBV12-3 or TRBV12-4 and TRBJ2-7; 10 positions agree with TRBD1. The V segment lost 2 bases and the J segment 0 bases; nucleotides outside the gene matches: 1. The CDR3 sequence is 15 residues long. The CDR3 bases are TGTGCCAGCAGTTTAAGGACAGGGGGCTCCTACGAGCAGTACTTC. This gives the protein CASSLRTGGSYEQYF.

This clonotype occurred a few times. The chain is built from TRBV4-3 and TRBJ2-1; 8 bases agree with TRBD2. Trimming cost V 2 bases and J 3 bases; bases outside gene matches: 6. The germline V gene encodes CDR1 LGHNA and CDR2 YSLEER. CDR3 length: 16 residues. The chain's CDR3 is CASSQSGGPYYNEQFF. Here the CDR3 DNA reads TGCGCCAGCAGCCAAAGCGGGGGTCCTTACTACAATGAGCAGTTCTTC.

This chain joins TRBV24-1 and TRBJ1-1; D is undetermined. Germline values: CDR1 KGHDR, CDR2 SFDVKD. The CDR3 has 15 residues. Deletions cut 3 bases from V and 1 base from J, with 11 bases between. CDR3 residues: CATSDPTGKNTEAFF. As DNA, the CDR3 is TGTGCCACCAGTGATCCGACGGGGAAGAACACTGAAGCTTTCTTT.

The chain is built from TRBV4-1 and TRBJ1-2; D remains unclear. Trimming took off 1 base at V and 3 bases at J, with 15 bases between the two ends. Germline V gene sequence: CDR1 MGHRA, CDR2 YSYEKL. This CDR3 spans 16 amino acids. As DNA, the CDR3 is TGCGCCAGCAGCCAAGTGAGGAGAGCGCCCTACTATGGCTACACCTTC. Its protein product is CASSQVRRAPYYGYTF.

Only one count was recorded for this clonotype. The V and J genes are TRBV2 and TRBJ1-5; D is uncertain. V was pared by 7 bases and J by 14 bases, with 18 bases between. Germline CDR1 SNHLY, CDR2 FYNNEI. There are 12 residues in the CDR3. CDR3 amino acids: CASKVAGSYEHF. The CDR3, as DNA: TGTGCCAGCAAGGTAGCGGGATCCTACGAGCATTTT.

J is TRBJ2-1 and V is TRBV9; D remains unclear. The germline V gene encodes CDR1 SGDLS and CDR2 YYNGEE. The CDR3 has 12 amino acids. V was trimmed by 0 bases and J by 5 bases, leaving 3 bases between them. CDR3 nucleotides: TGTGCCAGCAGCGTAGAAGACAATGAGCAGTTCTTC. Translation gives CASSVEDNEQFF.

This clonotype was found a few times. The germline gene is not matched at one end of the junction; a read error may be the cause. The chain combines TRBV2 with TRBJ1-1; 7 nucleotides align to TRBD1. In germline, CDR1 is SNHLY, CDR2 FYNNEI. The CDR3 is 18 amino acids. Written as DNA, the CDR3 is TGTGCCAGCCGGCGCCGTGGCAGGGGGTTTCTCATGAACACTGAAGCCTTCTTT. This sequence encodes CASRRRGRGFLMNTEAFF.

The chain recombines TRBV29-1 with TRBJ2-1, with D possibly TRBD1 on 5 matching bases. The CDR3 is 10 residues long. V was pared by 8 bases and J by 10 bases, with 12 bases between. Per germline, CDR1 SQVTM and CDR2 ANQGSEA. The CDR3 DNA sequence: TGCAGCTGGGGCGGTCCCGAGCAGTTCTTC. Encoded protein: CSWGGPEQFF.

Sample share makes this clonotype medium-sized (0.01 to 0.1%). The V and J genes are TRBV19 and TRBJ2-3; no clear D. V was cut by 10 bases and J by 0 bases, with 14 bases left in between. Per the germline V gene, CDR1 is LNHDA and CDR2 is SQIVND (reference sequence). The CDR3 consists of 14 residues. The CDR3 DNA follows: TGTGCCACTAAAACCGGTCAGAGCACAGATACGCAGTATTTT. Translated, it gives CATKTGQSTDTQYF.

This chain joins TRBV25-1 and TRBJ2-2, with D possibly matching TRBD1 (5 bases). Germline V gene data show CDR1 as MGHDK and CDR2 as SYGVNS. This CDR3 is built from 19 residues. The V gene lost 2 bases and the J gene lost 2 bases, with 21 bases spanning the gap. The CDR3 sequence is CASSESGVGQTDNTGELFF. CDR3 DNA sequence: TGTGCCAGCAGTGAAAGTGGGGTGGGGCAGACCGATAACACCGGGGAGCTGTTTTTT.

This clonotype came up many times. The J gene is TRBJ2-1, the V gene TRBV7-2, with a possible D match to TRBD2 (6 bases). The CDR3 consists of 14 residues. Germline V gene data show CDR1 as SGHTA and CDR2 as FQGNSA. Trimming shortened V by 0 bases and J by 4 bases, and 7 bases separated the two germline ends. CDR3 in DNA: TGTGCCAGCAGCTTAGCGGGGGGATACAATGAGCAGTTCTTC. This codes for CASSLAGGYNEQFF.

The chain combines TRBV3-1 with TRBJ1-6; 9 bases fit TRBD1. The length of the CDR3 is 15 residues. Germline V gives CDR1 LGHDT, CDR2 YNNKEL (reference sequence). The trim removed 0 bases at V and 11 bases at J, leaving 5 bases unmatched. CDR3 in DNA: TGTGCCAGCAGCCAAGATGGGACAGGGTATACACCCCTCCACTTT. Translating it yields CASSQDGTGYTPLHF.

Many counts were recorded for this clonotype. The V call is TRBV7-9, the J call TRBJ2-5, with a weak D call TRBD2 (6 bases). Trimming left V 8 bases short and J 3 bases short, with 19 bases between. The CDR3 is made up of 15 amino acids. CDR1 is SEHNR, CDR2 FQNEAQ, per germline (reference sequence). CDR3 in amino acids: CASVPRTPGEETQYF. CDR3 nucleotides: TGTGCCAGCGTCCCGAGGACGCCGGGGGAAGAGACCCAGTACTTC.

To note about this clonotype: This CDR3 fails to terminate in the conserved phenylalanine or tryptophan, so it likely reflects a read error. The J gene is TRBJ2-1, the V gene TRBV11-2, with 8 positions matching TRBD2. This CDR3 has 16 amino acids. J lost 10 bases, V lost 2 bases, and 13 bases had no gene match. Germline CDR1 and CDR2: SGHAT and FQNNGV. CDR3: CASSLQKGLGSYEQFS. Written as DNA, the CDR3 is TGTGCCAGCAGCTTACAGAAGGGACTAGGGTCCTACGAGCAGTTCTCC.

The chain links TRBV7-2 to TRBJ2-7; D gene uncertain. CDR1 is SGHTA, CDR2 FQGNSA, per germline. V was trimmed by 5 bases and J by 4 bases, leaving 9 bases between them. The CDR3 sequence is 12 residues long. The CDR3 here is CASSGIPYEQYF. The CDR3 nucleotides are TGTGCCAGCAGCGGGATCCCGTACGAGCAGTACTTC.

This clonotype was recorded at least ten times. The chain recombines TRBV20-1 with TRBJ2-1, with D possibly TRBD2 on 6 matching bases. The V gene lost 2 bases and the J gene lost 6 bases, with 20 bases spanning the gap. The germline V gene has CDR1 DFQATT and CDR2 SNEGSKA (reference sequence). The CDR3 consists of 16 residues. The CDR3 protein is CSARFGGSLRGNEQFF. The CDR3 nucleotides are TGCAGTGCTAGATTCGGAGGGAGTCTACGTGGCAATGAGCAGTTCTTC.

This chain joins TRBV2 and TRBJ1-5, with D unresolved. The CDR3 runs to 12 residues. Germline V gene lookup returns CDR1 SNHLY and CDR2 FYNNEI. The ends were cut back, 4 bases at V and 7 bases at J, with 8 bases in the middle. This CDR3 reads CASSGMRQPQHF. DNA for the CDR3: TGTGCCAGCAGTGGAATGAGGCAGCCCCAGCATTTT.

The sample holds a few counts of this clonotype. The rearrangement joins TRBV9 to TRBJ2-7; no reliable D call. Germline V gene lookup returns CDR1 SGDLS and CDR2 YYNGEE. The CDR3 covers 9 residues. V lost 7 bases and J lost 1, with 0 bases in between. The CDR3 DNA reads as TGTGCCAGCTCCTACGAGCAGTACTTC. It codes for CASSYEQYF.